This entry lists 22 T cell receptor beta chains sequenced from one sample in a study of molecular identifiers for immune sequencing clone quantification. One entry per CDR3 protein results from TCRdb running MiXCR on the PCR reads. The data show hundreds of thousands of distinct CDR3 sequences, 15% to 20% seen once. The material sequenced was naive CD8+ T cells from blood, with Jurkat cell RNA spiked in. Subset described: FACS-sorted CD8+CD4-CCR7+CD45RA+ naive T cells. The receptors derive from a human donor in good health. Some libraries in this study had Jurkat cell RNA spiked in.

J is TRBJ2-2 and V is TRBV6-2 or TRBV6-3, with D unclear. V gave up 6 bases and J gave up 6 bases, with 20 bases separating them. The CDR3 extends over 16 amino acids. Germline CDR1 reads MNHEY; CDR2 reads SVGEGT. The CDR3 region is CASSLFAGGEAGELFF. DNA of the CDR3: TGTGCCAGCAGCTTATTCGCTGGTGGGGAAGCCGGGGAGCTGTTTTTT.

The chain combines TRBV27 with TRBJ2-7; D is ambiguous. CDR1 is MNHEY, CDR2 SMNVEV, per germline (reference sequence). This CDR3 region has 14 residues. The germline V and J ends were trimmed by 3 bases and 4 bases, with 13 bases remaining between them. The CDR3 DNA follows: TGTGCCAGCAGTTTCGGCCGAGGAGATTACGAGCAGTACTTC. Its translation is CASSFGRGDYEQYF.

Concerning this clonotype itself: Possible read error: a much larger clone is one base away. CDR3 sequence: CASSQVPGGAYERYF. The CDR3 DNA follows: TGTGCCAGCAGCCAAGTTCCCGGGGGGGCCTACGAGCGGTACTTC. This chain joins TRBV4-2 and TRBJ2-7; TRBD2 matches at 8 bases. Germline V gene sequence: CDR1 LGHNA, CDR2 YNFKEQ. This CDR3 is built from 15 residues.

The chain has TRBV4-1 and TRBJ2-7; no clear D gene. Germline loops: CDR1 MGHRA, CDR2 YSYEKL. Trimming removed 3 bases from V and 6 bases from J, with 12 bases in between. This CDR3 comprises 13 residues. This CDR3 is CASSHEPGTEQYF. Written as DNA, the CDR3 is TGCGCCAGCAGCCATGAGCCGGGCACCGAGCAGTACTTC.

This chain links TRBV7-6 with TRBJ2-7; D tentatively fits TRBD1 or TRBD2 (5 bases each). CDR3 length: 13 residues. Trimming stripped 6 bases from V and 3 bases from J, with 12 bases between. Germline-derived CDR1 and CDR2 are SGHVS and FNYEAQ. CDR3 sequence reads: CASRAGTNYEQYF. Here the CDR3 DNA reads TGTGCCAGCAGGGCCGGGACGAACTACGAGCAGTACTTC. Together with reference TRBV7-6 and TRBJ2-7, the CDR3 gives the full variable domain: GAGVSQSPRYKVTKRGQDVALRCDPISGHVSLYWYRQALGQGPEFLTYFNYEAQQDKSGLPNDRFSAERPEGSISTLTIQRTEQRDSAMYRCASRAGTNYEQYFGPGTRLTVT.

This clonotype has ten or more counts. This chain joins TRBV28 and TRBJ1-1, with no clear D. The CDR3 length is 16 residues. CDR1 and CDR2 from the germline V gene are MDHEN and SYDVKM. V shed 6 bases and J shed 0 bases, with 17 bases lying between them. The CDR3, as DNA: TGTGCCAGCAGATCCCATAACGTGCCAGTGAACACTGAAGCTTTCTTT. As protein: CASRSHNVPVNTEAFF. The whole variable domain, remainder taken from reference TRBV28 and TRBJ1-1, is DVKVTQSSRYLVKRTGEKVFLECVQDMDHENMFWYRQDPGLGLRLIYFSYDVKMKEKGDIPEGYSVSREKKERFSLILESASTNQTSMYLCASRSHNVPVNTEAFFGQGTRLTVV.

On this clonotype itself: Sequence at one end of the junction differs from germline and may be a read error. The CDR3 is CANSQLQGGEQYF. DNA of the CDR3: TGCGCCAACAGCCAACTACAGGGCGGCGAGCAGTACTTC. V usage is TRBV4-3 and J usage is TRBJ2-7; a weak D match, TRBD1 (6 bases). The CDR3 spans 13 residues. The V gene's germline CDR1 is LGHNA and CDR2 YSLEER.

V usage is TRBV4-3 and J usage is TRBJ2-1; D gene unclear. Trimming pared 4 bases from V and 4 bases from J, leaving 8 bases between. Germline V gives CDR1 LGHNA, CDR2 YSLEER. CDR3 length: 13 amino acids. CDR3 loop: CASSPVRYNEQFF. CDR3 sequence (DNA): TGCGCCAGCAGCCCAGTGCGGTACAATGAGCAGTTCTTC.

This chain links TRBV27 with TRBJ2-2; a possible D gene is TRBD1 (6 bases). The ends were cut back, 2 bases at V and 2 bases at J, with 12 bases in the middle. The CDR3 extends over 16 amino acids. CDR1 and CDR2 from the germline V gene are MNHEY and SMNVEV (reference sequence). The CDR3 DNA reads TGTGCCAGCAGTTTAGTCTGGACAGCAAACACCGGGGAGCTGTTTTTT. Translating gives CASSLVWTANTGELFF.

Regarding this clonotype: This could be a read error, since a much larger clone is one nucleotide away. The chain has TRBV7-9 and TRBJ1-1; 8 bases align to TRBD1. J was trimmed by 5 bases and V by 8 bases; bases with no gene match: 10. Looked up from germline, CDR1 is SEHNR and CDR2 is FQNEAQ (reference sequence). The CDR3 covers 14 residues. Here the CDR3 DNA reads TGTGCCAGCCGCACACAGGGGGATGGTACTGAAGCTTTCTTT. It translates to CASRTQGDGTEAFF.

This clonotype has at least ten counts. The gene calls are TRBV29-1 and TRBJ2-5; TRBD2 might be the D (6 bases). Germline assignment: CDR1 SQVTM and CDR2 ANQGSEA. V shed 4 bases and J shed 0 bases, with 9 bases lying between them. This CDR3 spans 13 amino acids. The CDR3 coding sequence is TGCAGCGTTGTGCAGCGGGACCAAGAGACCCAGTACTTC. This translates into CSVVQRDQETQYF.

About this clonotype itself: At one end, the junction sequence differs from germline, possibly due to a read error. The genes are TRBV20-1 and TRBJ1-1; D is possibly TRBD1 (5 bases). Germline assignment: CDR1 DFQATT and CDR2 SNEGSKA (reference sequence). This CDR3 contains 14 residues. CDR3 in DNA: TGCAGTGCTAGAGACCGACCGGGGGTCGGTGAAGTTTTCTTT. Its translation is CSARDRPGVGEVFF.

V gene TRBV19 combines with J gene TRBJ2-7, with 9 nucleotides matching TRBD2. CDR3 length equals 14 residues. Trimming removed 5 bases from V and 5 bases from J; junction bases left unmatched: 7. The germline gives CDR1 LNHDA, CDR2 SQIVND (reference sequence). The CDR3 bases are TGTGCCAGTAGTGTAGCGGGAGTATCCCACGAGCAGTACTTC. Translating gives CASSVAGVSHEQYF.

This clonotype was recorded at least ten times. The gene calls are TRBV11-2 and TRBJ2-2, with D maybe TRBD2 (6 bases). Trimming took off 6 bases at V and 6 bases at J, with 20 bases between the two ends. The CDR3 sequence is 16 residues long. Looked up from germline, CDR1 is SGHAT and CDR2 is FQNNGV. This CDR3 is CASRSGLSGLAGELFF. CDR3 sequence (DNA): TGTGCCAGCAGATCGGGACTCTCGGGGTTGGCCGGGGAGCTGTTTTTT.

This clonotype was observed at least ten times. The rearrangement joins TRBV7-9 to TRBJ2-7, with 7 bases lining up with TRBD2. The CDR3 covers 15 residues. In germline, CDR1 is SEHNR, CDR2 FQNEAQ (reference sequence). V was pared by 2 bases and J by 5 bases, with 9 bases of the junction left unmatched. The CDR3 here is CASSLFVGGRDEQYF. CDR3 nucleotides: TGTGCCAGCAGCTTATTTGTGGGAGGGCGGGACGAGCAGTACTTC.

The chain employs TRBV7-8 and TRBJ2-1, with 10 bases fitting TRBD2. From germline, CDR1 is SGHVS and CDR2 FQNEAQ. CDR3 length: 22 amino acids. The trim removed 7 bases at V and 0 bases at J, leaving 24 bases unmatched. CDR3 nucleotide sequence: TGTGCCAGCACTTTCCGGACAGCCTGGACTAGCGGAACGACGGGCTCCTACAATGAGCAGTTCTTC. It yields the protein CASTFRTAWTSGTTGSYNEQFF.

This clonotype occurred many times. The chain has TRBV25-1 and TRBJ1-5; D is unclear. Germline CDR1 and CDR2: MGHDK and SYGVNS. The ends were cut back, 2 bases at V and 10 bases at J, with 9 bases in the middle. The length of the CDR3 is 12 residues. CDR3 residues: CASSEGIGPQHF. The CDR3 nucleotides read TGTGCCAGCAGTGAAGGTATAGGTCCCCAGCATTTT.

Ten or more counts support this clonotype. Here the CDR3 reads CASSSGPHGSYNEQFF. The CDR3 bases are TGTGCCAGCAGCTCCGGTCCGCACGGCTCCTACAATGAGCAGTTCTTC. This chain joins TRBV11-2 and TRBJ2-1; D call uncertain. Germline CDR1 SGHAT, CDR2 FQNNGV. V lost 4 bases, J lost 0 bases, and 13 bases lay in between. The length of the CDR3 is 16 residues.

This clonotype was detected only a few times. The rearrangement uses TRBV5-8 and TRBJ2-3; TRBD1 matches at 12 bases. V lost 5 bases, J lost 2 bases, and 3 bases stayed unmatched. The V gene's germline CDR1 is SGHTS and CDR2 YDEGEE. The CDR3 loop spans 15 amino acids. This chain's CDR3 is CASRGQGANTDTQYF. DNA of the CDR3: TGTGCCAGCAGGGGACAGGGGGCTAACACAGATACGCAGTATTTT.

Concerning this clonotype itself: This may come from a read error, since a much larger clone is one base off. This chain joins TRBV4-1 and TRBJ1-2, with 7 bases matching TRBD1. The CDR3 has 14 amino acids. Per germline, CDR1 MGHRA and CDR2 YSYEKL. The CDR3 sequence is CASSQGTGDYDYTF. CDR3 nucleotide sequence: TGCGCCAGCAGCCAGGGAACAGGGGACTATGACTACACCTTC.

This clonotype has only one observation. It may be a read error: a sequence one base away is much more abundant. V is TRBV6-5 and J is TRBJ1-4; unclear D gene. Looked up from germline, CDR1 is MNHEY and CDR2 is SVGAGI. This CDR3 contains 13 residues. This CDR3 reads CACSYSPVEKLFF. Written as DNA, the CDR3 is TGTGCCTGCAGTTACTCGCCAGTCGAAAAACTGTTTTTT.

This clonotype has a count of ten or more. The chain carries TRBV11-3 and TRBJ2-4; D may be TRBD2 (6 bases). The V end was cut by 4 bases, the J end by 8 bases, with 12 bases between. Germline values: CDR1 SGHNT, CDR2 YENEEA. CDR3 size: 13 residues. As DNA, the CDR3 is TGTGCCAGCAGCTCGGAGGGGATGGACATTCAGTACTTC. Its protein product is CASSSEGMDIQYF.